These 5 T cell receptor beta chains came from one sample sequenced in a study of blood T cell repertoires in COVID-19. TCRdb keeps only in-frame clones here, not all; method: immunoSEQ multiplex PCR. The sample lists 120,000 or so clones; around three quarters were seen once. Material: peripheral blood. These receptors were taken from a man between 60 and 75 years old with active or convalescent COVID-19.

The chain has TRBV19 and TRBJ2-1, with 10 bases lining up with TRBD1. The CDR3 length is 15 residues. Germline CDR1 is LNHDA and CDR2 is SQIVND (reference sequence). J was trimmed by 4 bases and V by 8 bases; bases with no gene match: 8. CDR3 sequence: CASGTGTGVYNEQFF. CDR3 in DNA: TGTGCCAGTGGCACCGGGACAGGGGTTTACAATGAGCAGTTCTTC.

V is TRBV15 and J is TRBJ2-1; 7 nucleotides align to TRBD2. V was pared by 2 bases and J by 3 bases, with 7 bases of the junction left unmatched. The CDR3 length is 16 residues. CDR1 and CDR2 from the germline V gene are LNHNV and YYDKDF (reference sequence). This CDR3 is CATSRHRDYNYNEQFF. CDR3 bases: TGTGCCACCAGCAGACACCGGGACTACAACTACAATGAGCAGTTCTTC.

With regard to this clone: Sequence at one end of the junction differs from germline and may be a read error. The V call is TRBV27, the J call TRBJ1-2; 8 bases fit TRBD1. The CDR3 sequence is 16 residues long. The V gene's germline CDR1 is MNHEY and CDR2 SMNVEV (reference sequence). CDR3 DNA sequence: TGTGCTAGCAGTCTGGCAGGGGGCCTCGGGAGTGATGGCTACACCTTC. Protein sequence: CASSLAGGLGSDGYTF.

The V and J genes are TRBV6-6 and TRBJ2-2; D call uncertain. Deletions cut 6 bases from V and 3 bases from J, with 14 bases between. Germline-derived CDR1 and CDR2 are MNHNY and SVGAGI (reference sequence). The CDR3 loop spans 15 amino acids. Here the CDR3 reads CASRGGSKDTGELFF. CDR3 nucleotides: TGTGCCAGCAGAGGCGGAAGTAAGGACACCGGGGAGCTGTTTTTT.

In this sample, this clone turned up once. The chain combines TRBV6-2 or TRBV6-3 with TRBJ2-7, with D perhaps TRBD2 (5 bases). Trimming pared 1 base from V and 7 bases from J, leaving 8 bases between. The CDR3 is 12 residues long. Germline CDR1 reads MNHEY; CDR2 reads SVGEGT. CDR3 amino acids: CASSYLLEEQYF. In DNA form, the CDR3 reads TGTGCCAGCAGTTACTTACTAGAGGAGCAGTACTTC.